Shown below are 7 T cell receptor beta chains from a single sample sequenced in a study of T-cell memory formation after mild COVID-19. From the 5' RACE reads, TCRdb called clonotypes with MiXCR, one entry per CDR3 protein. The table lists about 360,000 distinct CDR3 sequences, about an eighth of them singletons, with 22% in the top ten. The sequencing input was PBMCs or a T cell subset sorted from them (not recorded which). The receptors here all came from a man younger than 30 who had mild COVID-19 (a few samples of this study predate the infection). Cell type and time point are not known.

This clonotype was seen repeatedly, ten times or more. The CDR3 DNA follows: TGTGCCAGCAGCCCCATCCTCGGGACTAGTGGATCAGATACGCAGTATTTT. It encodes CASSPILGTSGSDTQYF. The V and J genes are TRBV7-6 and TRBJ2-3, with 8 positions matching TRBD2. The germline gives CDR1 SGHVS, CDR2 FNYEAQ. J gave up 4 bases and V 5 bases, and 14 bases lay outside the gene matches. The CDR3 loop spans 17 amino acids. The full variable domain, with the rest looked up from reference TRBV7-6 and TRBJ2-3, is GAGVSQSPRYKVTKRGQDVALRCDPISGHVSLYWYRQALGQGPEFLTYFNYEAQQDKSGLPNDRFSAERPEGSISTLTIQRTEQRDSAMYRCASSPILGTSGSDTQYFGPGTRLTVL.

This clonotype was counted at least ten times. The genes are TRBV7-2 and TRBJ2-5, with D unclear. The CDR3 covers 13 residues. The V end was cut by 5 bases, the J end by 1 base, with 8 bases between. The germline gives CDR1 SGHTA, CDR2 FQGNSA. Here the CDR3 reads CASSGRVQETQYF. The CDR3 DNA follows: TGTGCCAGCAGCGGCCGGGTCCAAGAGACCCAGTACTTC.

This clonotype turned up a few times. The chain combines TRBV24-1 with TRBJ2-5, with a weak D call TRBD1 (5 bases). Trimming took 6 bases from V and 5 from J, leaving 9 bases between them. This CDR3 comprises 12 residues. Germline CDR1 and CDR2: KGHDR and SFDVKD. The CDR3 DNA reads TGTGCCACCAGTAACCCAGGGGAGACCCAGTACTTC. It specifies CATSNPGETQYF.

The V gene is TRBV5-6, the J gene TRBJ1-6, with D unclear. In germline, CDR1 is SGHDT, CDR2 YYEEEE. V lost 3 bases and J lost 0, with 10 bases in between. The CDR3 spans 16 residues. This chain's CDR3 is CASSSYQSSYNSPLHF. Here the CDR3 DNA reads TGTGCCAGCAGCTCATACCAAAGCTCCTATAATTCACCCCTCCACTTT. The whole variable domain, remainder taken from reference TRBV5-6 and TRBJ1-6, is DAGVTQSPTHLIKTRGQQVTLRCSPKSGHDTVSWYQQALGQGPQFIFQYYEEEERQRGNFPDRFSGHQFPNYSSELNVNALLLGDSALYLCASSSYQSSYNSPLHFGNGTRLTVT.

This clonotype was seen a few times. The rearrangement uses TRBV7-8 and TRBJ2-5; D is possibly TRBD2 (7 bases). CDR1 and CDR2 (germline): SGHVS, FQNEAQ. V was pared by 0 bases and J by 8 bases, with 22 bases between. The CDR3 has 17 residues. The CDR3 region is CASSLAQGWGGPSTQYF. In nucleotides, the CDR3 is TGTGCCAGCAGCTTAGCCCAAGGGTGGGGGGGGCCAAGTACCCAGTACTTC.

This clonotype was seen many times. The J gene is TRBJ1-5, the V gene TRBV7-9; 7 nucleotides line up with TRBD1. The J segment lost 2 bases and the V segment lost 4 bases, leaving 8 bases of the junction unmatched. The germline V gene has CDR1 SEHNR and CDR2 FQNEAQ (reference sequence). CDR3 length: 16 residues. The CDR3 loop reads CASSYQGTDRNQPQHF. The CDR3 DNA sequence: TGTGCCAGCAGCTATCAGGGGACAGACCGCAATCAGCCCCAGCATTTT.

The chain is built from TRBV27 and TRBJ1-5; D remains ambiguous. V was clipped by 8 bases and J by 4 bases, with 9 bases between them. This CDR3 comprises 12 residues. The germline gives CDR1 MNHEY, CDR2 SMNVEV (reference sequence). CDR3 region: CASGPINQPQHF. CDR3 DNA sequence: TGTGCCAGCGGCCCTATTAATCAGCCCCAGCATTTT.